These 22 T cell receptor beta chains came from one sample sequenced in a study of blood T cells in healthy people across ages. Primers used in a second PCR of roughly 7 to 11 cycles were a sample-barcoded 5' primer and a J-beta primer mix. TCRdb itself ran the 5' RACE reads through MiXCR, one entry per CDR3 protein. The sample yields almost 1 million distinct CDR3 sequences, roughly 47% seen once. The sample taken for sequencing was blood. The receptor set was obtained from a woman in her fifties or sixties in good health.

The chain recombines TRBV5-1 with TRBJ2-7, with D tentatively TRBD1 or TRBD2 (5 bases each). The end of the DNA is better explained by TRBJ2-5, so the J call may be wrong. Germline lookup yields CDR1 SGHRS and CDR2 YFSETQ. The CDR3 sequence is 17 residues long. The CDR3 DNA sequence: TGCGCCAGCAGCTTGTTGACTGGGCAGGGAGTTTTGGAGACCCAGTACTTC. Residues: CASSLLTGQGVLETQYF.

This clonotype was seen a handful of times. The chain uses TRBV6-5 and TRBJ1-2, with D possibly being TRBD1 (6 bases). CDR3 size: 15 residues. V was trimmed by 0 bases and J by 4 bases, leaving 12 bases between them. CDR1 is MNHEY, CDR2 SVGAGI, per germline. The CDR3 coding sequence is TGTGCCAGCAGTTACTCCAGGGGAGGTAGCTATGGCTACACCTTC. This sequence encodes CASSYSRGGSYGYTF.

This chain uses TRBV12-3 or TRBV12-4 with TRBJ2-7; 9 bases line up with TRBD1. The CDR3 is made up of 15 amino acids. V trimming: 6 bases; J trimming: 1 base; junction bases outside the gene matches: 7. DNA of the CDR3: TGTGCCAGCAGCCAGGACAGGGGAATTTCCTACGAGCAGTACTTC. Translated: CASSQDRGISYEQYF.

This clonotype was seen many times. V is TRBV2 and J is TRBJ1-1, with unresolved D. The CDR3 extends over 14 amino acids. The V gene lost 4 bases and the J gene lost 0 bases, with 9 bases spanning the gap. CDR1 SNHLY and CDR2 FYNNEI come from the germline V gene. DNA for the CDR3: TGTGCCAGCAGTGTTTCGACCGTGAACACTGAAGCTTTCTTT. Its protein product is CASSVSTVNTEAFF. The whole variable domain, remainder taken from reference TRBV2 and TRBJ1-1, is EPEVTQTPSHQVTQMGQEVILRCVPISNHLYFYWYRQILGQKVEFLVSFYNNEISEKSEIFDDQFSVERPDGSNFTLKIRSTKLEDSAMYFCASSVSTVNTEAFFGQGTRLTVV.

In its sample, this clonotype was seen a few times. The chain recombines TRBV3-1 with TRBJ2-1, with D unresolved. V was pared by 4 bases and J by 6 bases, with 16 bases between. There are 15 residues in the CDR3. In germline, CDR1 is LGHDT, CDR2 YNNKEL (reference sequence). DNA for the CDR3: TGTGCCAGCAGCCTAAGCTCCCTTGGCGCCAATGAGCAGTTCTTC. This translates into CASSLSSLGANEQFF.

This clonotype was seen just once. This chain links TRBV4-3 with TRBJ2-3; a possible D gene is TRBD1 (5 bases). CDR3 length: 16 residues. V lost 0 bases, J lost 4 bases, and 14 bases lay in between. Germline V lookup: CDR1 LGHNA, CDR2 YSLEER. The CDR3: CASSQEVGQGADTQYF. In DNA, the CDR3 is TGCGCCAGCAGCCAAGAAGTAGGGCAGGGCGCAGATACGCAGTATTTT.

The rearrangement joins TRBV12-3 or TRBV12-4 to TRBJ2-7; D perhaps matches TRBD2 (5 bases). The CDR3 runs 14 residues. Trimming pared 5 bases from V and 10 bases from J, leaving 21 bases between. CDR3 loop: CASSHPDQWGEQYF. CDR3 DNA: TGTGCCAGCAGTCACCCGGACCAATGGGGAGAACAGTACTTC.

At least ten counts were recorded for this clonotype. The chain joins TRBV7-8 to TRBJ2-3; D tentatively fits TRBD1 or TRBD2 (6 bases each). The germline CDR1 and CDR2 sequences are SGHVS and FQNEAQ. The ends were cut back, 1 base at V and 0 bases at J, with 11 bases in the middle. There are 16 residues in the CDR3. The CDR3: CASSLVSGASTDTQYF. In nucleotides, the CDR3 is TGTGCCAGCAGCTTAGTGTCGGGGGCTAGCACAGATACGCAGTATTTT. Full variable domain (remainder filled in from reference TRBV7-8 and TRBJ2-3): GAGVSQSPRYKVAKRGQDVALRCDPISGHVSLFWYQQALGQGPEFLTYFQNEAQLDKSGLPSDRFFAERPEGSVSTLKIQRTQQEDSAVYLCASSLVSGASTDTQYFGPGTRLTVL.

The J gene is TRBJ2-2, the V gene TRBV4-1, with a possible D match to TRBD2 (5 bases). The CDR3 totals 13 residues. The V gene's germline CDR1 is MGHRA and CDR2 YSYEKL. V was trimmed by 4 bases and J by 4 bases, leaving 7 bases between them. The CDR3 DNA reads TGCGCCAGCAGCCGCGAGGGCACCGGGGAGCTGTTTTTT. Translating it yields CASSREGTGELFF.

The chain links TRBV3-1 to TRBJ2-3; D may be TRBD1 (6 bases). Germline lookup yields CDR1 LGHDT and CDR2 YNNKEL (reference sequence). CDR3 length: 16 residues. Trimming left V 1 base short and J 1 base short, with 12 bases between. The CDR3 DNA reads TGTGCCAGCAGCCAAGGTTTACAGGGCGGCACAGATACGCAGTATTTT. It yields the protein CASSQGLQGGTDTQYF.

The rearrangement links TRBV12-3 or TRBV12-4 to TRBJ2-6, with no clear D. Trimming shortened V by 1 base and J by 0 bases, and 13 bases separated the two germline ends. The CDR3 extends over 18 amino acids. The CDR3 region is CASSLGVGRCSGANVLTF. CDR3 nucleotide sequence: TGTGCCAGCAGTTTAGGGGTAGGCAGATGCTCTGGGGCCAACGTCCTGACTTTC.

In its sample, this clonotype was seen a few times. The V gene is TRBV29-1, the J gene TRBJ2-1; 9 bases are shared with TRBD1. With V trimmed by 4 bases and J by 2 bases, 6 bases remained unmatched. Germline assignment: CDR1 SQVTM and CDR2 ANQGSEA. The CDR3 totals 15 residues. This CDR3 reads CSVGGQGFTYNEQFF. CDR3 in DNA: TGCAGCGTTGGGGGACAGGGATTCACCTACAATGAGCAGTTCTTC.

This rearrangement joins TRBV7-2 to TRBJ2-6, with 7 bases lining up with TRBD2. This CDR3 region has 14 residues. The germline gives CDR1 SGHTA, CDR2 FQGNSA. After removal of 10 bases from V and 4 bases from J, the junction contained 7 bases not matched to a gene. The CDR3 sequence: CANSAGSGANVLTF. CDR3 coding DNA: TGTGCCAACTCAGCGGGATCCGGGGCCAACGTCCTGACTTTC.

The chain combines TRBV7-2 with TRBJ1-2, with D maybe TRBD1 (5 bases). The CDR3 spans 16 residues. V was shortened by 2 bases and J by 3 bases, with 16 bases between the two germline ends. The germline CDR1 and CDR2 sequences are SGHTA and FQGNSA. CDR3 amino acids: CASSLISSGDYYGYTF. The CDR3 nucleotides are TGTGCCAGCAGCTTAATATCATCGGGGGATTACTATGGCTACACCTTC.

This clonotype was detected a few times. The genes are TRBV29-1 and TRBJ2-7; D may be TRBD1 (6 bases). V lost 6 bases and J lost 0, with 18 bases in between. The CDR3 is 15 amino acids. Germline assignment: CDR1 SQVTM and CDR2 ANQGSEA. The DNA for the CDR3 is TGCAGCGTCAACGTCCACGACAGGAGCTCCTACGAGCAGTACTTC. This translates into CSVNVHDRSSYEQYF.

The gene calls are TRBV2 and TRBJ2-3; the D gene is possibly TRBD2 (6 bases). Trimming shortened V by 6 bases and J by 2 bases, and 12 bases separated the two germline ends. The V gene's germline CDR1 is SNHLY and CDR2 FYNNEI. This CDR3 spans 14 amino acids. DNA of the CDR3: TGTGCCAGCAGAGAACTAGCATCCACAGATACGCAGTATTTT. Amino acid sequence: CASRELASTDTQYF.

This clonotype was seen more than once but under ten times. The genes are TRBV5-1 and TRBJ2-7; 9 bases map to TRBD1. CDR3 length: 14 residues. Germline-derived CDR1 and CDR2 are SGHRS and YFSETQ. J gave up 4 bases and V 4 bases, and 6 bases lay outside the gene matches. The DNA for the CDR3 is TGCGCCAGCAGCAGGGGACAGGGAGTATACGAGCAGTACTTC. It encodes CASSRGQGVYEQYF.

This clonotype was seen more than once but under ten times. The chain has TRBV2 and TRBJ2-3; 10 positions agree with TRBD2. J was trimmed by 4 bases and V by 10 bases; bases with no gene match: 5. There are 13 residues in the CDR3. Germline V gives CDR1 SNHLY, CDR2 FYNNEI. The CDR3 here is CATGTSVADTQYF. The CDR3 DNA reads TGTGCCACTGGGACTAGCGTCGCAGATACGCAGTATTTT. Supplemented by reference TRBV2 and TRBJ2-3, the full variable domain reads EPEVTQTPSHQVTQMGQEVILRCVPISNHLYFYWYRQILGQKVEFLVSFYNNEISEKSEIFDDQFSVERPDGSNFTLKIRSTKLEDSAMYFCATGTSVADTQYFGPGTRLTVL.

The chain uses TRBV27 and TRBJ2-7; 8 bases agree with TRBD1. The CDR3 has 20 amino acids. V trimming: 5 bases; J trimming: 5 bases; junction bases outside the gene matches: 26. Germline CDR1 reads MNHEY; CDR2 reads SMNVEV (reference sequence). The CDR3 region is CASSPPSRDRLVPVPDEQYF. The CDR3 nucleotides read TGTGCCAGCAGTCCCCCCTCCCGGGACAGGTTGGTCCCTGTCCCTGACGAGCAGTACTTC.

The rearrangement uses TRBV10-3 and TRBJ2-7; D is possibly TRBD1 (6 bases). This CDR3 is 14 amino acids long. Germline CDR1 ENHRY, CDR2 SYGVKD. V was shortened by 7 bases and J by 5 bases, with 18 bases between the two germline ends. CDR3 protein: CAIKRAGDVDEQYF. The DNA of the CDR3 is TGTGCCATCAAAAGGGCAGGGGACGTCGACGAGCAGTACTTC.

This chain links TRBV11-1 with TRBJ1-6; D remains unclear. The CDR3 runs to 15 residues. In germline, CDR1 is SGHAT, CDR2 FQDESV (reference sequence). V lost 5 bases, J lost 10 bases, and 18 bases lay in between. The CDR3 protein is CASSLLGLLASPLHF. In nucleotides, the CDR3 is TGTGCCAGCAGCCTCTTGGGGTTGTTGGCATCACCCCTCCACTTT.

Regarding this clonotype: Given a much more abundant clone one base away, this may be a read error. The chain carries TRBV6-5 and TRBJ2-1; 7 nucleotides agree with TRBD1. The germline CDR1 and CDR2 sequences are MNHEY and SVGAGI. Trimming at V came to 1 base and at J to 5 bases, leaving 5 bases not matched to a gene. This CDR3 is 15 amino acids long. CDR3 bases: TGTGCCAGCAGTTACTACCGGGACAGCAACAATGAGCAGTTCTTC. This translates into CASSYYRDSNNEQFF.